This TCR beta chain was identified during a study of CD4 T cells in relation to SARS-CoV-2 and coronaviruses. For the study at large: Crossreactive spike epitopes shared across donors were mapped to their HLA restriction.

Profiling relied on immunoSEQ multiplex PCR, and the TCRdb table lists in-frame clones only, not all of them. The table lists about 35,000 clones, 77% of them singletons. Study outcomes and limitations: Each donor contributed either pre-pandemic or post-infection samples, not both.

As regards this clone: Its antigen is undetermined.

Naive or memory CD4+ cells were cultured 1:1 with T cell-depleted PBMCs plus CEF. Sequencing was performed on memory CD4+ T cells from PBMCs, cultured in vitro. The receptor was derived from an adult with COVID-19.

The CDR3 spells CASSLAGINTEAFF. The CDR3 DNA reads as TGTGCCAGCAGCTTGGCGGGGATAAACACTGAAGCTTTCTTT. The chain joins TRBV5-4 to TRBJ1-1; unclear D gene. Germline CDR1 SGHNT, CDR2 YYREEE (reference sequence). This CDR3 has 14 residues. Trimming took 0 bases from V and 2 from J, leaving 8 bases between them.